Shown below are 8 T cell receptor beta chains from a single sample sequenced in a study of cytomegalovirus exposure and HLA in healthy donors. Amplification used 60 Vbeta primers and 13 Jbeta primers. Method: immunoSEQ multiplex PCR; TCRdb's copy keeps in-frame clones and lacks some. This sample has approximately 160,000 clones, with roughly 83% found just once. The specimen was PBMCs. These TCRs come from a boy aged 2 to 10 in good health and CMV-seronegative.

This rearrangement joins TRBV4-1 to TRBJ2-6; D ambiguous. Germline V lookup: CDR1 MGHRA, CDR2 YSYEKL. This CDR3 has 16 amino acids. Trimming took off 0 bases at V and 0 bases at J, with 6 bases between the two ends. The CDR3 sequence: CASSQDFFSGANVLTF. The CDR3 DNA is TGCGCCAGCAGCCAAGACTTCTTCTCTGGGGCCAACGTCCTGACTTTC.

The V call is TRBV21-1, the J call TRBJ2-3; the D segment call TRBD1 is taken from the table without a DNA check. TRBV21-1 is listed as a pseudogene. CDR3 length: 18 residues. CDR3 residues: CASSNVMTPRQHTDTQYF. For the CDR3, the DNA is TGTGCCAGCAGCAACGTCATGACGCCTCGACAGCACACAGATACGCAGTATTTT.

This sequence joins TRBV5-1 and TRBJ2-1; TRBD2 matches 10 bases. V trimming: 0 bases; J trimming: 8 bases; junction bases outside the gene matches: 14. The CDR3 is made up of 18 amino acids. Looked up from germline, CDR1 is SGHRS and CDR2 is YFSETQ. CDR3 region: CASSLEVRASGSRDEQFF. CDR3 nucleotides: TGCGCCAGCAGCTTGGAAGTCCGGGCTAGCGGGAGTAGGGATGAGCAGTTCTTC.

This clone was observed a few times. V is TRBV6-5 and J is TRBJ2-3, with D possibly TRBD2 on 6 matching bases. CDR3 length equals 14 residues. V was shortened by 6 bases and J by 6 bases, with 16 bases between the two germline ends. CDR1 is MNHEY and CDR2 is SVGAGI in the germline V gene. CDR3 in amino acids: CASRFSEGRDTQYF. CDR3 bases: TGTGCCAGCAGGTTTAGCGAAGGGAGGGATACGCAGTATTTT.

CDR3 bases: TGTGCCTGGAGTACTGGACAGGGGAACTATGGCTACACCTTC. Its translation: CAWSTGQGNYGYTF. The rearrangement links TRBV30 to TRBJ1-2; 9 bases fit TRBD1. The CDR3 sequence is 14 residues long. Germline V gene sequence: CDR1 GTSNPN, CDR2 SVGIG (reference sequence). After removal of 2 bases from V and 2 bases from J, the junction contained 3 bases not matched to a gene.

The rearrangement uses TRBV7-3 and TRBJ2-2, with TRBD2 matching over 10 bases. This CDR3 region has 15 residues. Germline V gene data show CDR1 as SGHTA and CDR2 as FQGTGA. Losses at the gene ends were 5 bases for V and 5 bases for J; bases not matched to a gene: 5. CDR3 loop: CASSPSGRGTGELFF. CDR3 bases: TGTGCCAGCAGCCCTAGCGGGAGAGGTACCGGGGAGCTGTTTTTT.

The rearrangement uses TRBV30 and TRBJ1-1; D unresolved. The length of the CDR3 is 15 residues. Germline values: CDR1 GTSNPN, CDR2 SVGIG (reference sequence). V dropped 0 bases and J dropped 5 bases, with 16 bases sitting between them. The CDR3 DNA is TGTGCCTGGAGTGTACGCCTGACCAGCGAGACTGAAGCTTTCTTT. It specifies CAWSVRLTSETEAFF.

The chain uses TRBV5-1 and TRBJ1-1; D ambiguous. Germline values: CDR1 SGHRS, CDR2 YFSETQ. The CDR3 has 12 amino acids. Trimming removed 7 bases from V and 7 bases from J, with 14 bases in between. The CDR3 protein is CASRPSAGEAFF. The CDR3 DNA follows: TGCGCCAGCCGCCCTTCCGCCGGTGAAGCTTTCTTT.